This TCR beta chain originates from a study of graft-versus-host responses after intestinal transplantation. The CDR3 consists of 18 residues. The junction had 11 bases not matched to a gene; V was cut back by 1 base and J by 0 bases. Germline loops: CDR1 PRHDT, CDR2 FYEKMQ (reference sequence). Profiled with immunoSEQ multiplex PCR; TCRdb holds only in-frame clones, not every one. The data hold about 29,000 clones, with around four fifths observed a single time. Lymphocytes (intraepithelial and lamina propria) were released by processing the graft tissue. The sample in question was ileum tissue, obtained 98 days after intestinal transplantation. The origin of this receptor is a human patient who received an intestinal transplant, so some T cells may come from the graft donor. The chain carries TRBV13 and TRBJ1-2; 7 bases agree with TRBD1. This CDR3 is CASSLVADREKSNYGYTF. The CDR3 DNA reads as TGTGCCAGCAGCTTAGTAGCAGACAGGGAAAAATCTAACTATGGCTACACCTTC.